One and the same sample provided the 19 T cell receptor beta chains below, sequenced in a study of cytomegalovirus exposure and HLA in healthy donors. Here immunoSEQ multiplex PCR was the method, and the copy in TCRdb shows in-frame clones only, minus some. Among fewer than 250,000 clones, more than 75% were seen once, and the ten largest hold roughly 2%. The sequenced material came from PBMCs. These receptors were collected from a woman between 18 and 29 years old in good health and CMV-seropositive.

This clone was seen once. The V call is TRBV6-1, the J call TRBJ2-1; 9 bases align to TRBD2. Germline V lookup: CDR1 MNHNS, CDR2 SASEGT. The V segment lost 2 bases and the J segment 4 bases; nucleotides outside the gene matches: 9. The CDR3 consists of 17 residues. The CDR3 coding sequence is TGTGCCAGCAGTGAAAAAGGTAGCGGGAGCCTATACAATGAGCAGTTCTTC. Residues: CASSEKGSGSLYNEQFF.

The chain employs TRBV7-8 and TRBJ2-6, with 7 bases aligning to TRBD1. The junction had 8 bases not matched to a gene; V was cut back by 5 bases and J by 7 bases. This CDR3 has 15 residues. The germline V gene encodes CDR1 SGHVS and CDR2 FQNEAQ. The CDR3, as DNA: TGTGCCAGCAGCCCCAAGGGGGACAGTGCCAACGTCCTGACTTTC. It is translated as CASSPKGDSANVLTF.

The chain links TRBV27 to TRBJ2-3; tentatively, D is TRBD1 (6 bases). V was trimmed by 2 bases and J by 3 bases, leaving 9 bases between them. Per germline, CDR1 MNHEY and CDR2 SMNVEV (reference sequence). This CDR3 spans 14 amino acids. CDR3 protein: CASSLPGATDTQYF. Here the CDR3 DNA reads TGTGCCAGCAGTTTACCAGGGGCGACAGATACGCAGTATTTT.

This chain connects TRBV2 to TRBJ1-5; D perhaps matches TRBD1 (5 bases). Germline V gene lookup returns CDR1 SNHLY and CDR2 FYNNEI. V lost 4 bases to trimming and J lost 10 bases, with 20 bases between them. CDR3 length: 15 amino acids. The chain's CDR3 is CASSVGFTSGKPQHF. The CDR3 bases are TGTGCCAGCAGTGTGGGATTTACGTCAGGGAAACCCCAGCATTTT.

The chain uses TRBV5-1 and TRBJ1-4; 8 nucleotides line up with TRBD1. The ends lost 1 base at V and 0 bases at J; junction bases unmatched: 5. The CDR3 loop spans 17 amino acids. Germline lookup yields CDR1 SGHRS and CDR2 YFSETQ. CDR3 region: CASSLMTGDTTNEKLFF. The CDR3 DNA is TGCGCCAGCAGCTTGATGACAGGGGACACAACTAATGAAAAACTGTTTTTT.

The V call is TRBV2, the J call TRBJ1-2; a possible D gene is TRBD1 (6 bases). The V gene's germline CDR1 is SNHLY and CDR2 FYNNEI. This CDR3 contains 14 residues. Trimming pared 6 bases from V and 7 bases from J, leaving 18 bases between. Here the CDR3 DNA reads TGTGCCAGCAGGGCCGACACAGGGTACCTTGGCTACACCTTC. Protein product: CASRADTGYLGYTF.

The chain combines TRBV5-6 with TRBJ2-7, with D possibly TRBD1 on 6 matching bases. The CDR3 loop spans 14 amino acids. CDR1 SGHDT and CDR2 YYEEEE come from the germline V gene. V gave up 4 bases and J gave up 2 bases, with 13 bases separating them. The CDR3 region has the DNA TGTGCCAGCAGCGGTTGGGGGCAGGCCTACGAGCAGTACTTC. Encoded protein: CASSGWGQAYEQYF.

Here the CDR3 reads CASSPPGGLIGNTIYF. The CDR3 DNA sequence: TGTGCCAGTAGTCCCCCCGGGGGATTGATCGGAAACACCATATATTTT. The chain is built from TRBV19 and TRBJ1-3, with a weak D call TRBD1 (5 bases). This CDR3 spans 16 amino acids. Trimming stripped 5 bases from V and 4 bases from J, with 18 bases between. The V gene's germline CDR1 is LNHDA and CDR2 SQIVND (reference sequence).

This clone was recorded only once. J is TRBJ2-7 and V is TRBV5-4; the match to TRBD1 covers 11 bases. This CDR3 has 15 residues. Germline V gives CDR1 SGHNT, CDR2 YYREEE (reference sequence). The J segment lost 3 bases and the V segment lost 1 base, leaving 3 bases of the junction unmatched. The CDR3 spells CASSLTGTGGYEQYF. CDR3 coding DNA: TGTGCCAGCAGCTTGACCGGGACAGGGGGCTACGAGCAGTACTTC.

V and J are TRBV25-1 and TRBJ1-4; D remains ambiguous. The CDR3 has 14 amino acids. Germline CDR1 MGHDK, CDR2 SYGVNS. V lost 2 bases and J 7 bases, leaving 11 bases between the germline ends. For the CDR3, the DNA is TGTGCCAGCAGTGAACATAGCATGGTTGAAAAACTGTTTTTT. It translates to CASSEHSMVEKLFF. Full variable domain (missing parts from reference TRBV25-1 and TRBJ1-4): EADIYQTPRYLVIGTGKKITLECSQTMGHDKMYWYQQDPGMELHLIHYSYGVNSTEKGDLSSESTVSRIRTEHFPLTLESARPSHTSQYLCASSEHSMVEKLFFGSGTQLSVL.

The V gene is TRBV18, the J gene TRBJ1-1, with 8 bases lining up with TRBD1. Looked up from germline, CDR1 is KGHSH and CDR2 is LQKENI. J lost 1 base, V lost 5 bases, and 3 bases had no gene match. This CDR3 contains 14 residues. The chain's CDR3 is CASSAGQGNTEAFF. For the CDR3, the DNA is TGTGCCAGCTCAGCTGGACAGGGGAACACTGAAGCTTTCTTT.

This rearrangement joins TRBV30 to TRBJ2-2, with TRBD2 matching over 7 bases. Germline-derived CDR1 and CDR2 are GTSNPN and SVGIG (reference sequence). Unmatched junction bases numbered 12, after V lost 3 bases and J lost 11 bases. The CDR3 covers 14 residues. CDR3 bases: TGTGCCTGGAGACTAGCGAGTACACCGGGCGAGCTGTTTTTT. It specifies CAWRLASTPGELFF.

CDR3 loop: CATGETMNTEAFF. As DNA, the CDR3 is TGTGCTACAGGGGAGACGATGAACACTGAAGCTTTCTTT. This chain links TRBV28 with TRBJ1-1; TRBD1 matches at 7 bases. The germline V gene encodes CDR1 MDHEN and CDR2 SYDVKM. The CDR3 contains 13 residues.

V is TRBV7-9 and J is TRBJ1-1; D uncertain. Trimming stripped 5 bases from V and 2 bases from J, with 9 bases between. In germline, CDR1 is SEHNR, CDR2 FQNEAQ (reference sequence). The CDR3 totals 13 residues. The CDR3 region has the DNA TGTGCCAGCAGCGTACTCCCAAACACTGAAGCTTTCTTT. Its translation is CASSVLPNTEAFF. The full variable domain, with the rest looked up from reference TRBV7-9 and TRBJ1-1, is DTGVSQNPRHKITKRGQNVTFRCDPISEHNRLYWYRQTLGQGPEFLTYFQNEAQLEKSRLLSDRFSAERPKGSFSTLEIQRTEQGDSAMYLCASSVLPNTEAFFGQGTRLTVV.

The chain uses TRBV25-1 and TRBJ1-1; TRBD1 agrees at 8 bases. Germline-derived CDR1 and CDR2 are MGHDK and SYGVNS. CDR3 length: 15 residues. The V and J ends lost 3 bases and 2 bases, in that order; junction bases with no gene match: 5. DNA for the CDR3: TGTGCCAGCAGTGACTATGGACAGGGAAACACTGAAGCTTTCTTT. It yields the protein CASSDYGQGNTEAFF.

The chain has TRBV9 and TRBJ1-3; D call uncertain. The V end was cut by 0 bases, the J end by 7 bases, with 2 bases between. From germline, CDR1 is SGDLS and CDR2 YYNGEE. The CDR3 is made up of 11 amino acids. The DNA for the CDR3 is TGTGCCAGCAGCGTAGCGAACACCATATATTTT. This sequence encodes CASSVANTIYF.

The chain carries TRBV30 and TRBJ2-2; TRBD1 matches 7 bases. The germline CDR1 and CDR2 sequences are GTSNPN and SVGIG (reference sequence). CDR3 length: 18 amino acids. V lost 2 bases and J lost 1; bases outside the gene matches: 13. CDR3 amino acids: CAWSNHRPGGLNTGELFF. As DNA, the CDR3 is TGTGCCTGGAGTAACCATCGGCCAGGGGGTCTGAACACCGGGGAGCTGTTTTTT.

The V call is TRBV28, the J call TRBJ2-1; no clear D. This CDR3 comprises 15 residues. The ends were cut back, 2 bases at V and 1 base at J, with 9 bases in the middle. Germline V CDR1 and CDR2: MDHEN, SYDVKM. CDR3 DNA sequence: TGTGCCAGCAGTTTAATAGCCGGGTCCTACAATGAGCAGTTCTTC. Its protein product is CASSLIAGSYNEQFF.

This clone was counted a few times. This chain connects TRBV5-1 to TRBJ2-1; TRBD2 matches 11 bases. The CDR3 covers 15 residues. Germline trimming cut 5 bases from V and 9 bases from J; bases unmatched to any gene: 10. From germline, CDR1 is SGHRS and CDR2 YFSETQ. The CDR3 DNA reads TGCGCCAGCAGTCTTGTAGCGGGAGGGACTATTGAGCAGTTCTTC. As protein: CASSLVAGGTIEQFF.